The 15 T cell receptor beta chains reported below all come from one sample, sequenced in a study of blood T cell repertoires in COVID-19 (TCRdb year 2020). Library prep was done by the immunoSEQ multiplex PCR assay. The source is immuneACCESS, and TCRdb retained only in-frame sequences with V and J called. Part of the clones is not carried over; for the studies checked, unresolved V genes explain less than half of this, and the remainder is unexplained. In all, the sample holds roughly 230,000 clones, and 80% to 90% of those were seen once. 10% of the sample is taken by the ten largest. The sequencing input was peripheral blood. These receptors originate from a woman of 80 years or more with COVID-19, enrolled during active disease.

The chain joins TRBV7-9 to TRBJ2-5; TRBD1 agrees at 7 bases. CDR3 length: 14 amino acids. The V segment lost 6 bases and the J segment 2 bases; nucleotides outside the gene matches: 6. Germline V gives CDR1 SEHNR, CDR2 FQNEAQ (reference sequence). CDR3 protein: CASRLTGLQETQYF. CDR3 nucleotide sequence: TGTGCCAGCAGACTGACAGGGTTGCAAGAGACCCAGTACTTC. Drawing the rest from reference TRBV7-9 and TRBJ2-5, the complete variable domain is DTGVSQNPRHKITKRGQNVTFRCDPISEHNRLYWYRQTLGQGPEFLTYFQNEAQLEKSRLLSDRFSAERPKGSFSTLEIQRTEQGDSAMYLCASRLTGLQETQYFGPGTRLLVL.

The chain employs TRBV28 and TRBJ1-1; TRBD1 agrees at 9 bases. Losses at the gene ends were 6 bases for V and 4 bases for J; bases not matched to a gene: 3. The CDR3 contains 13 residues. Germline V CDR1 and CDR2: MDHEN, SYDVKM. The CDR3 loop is CASRETGGTEAFF. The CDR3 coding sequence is TGTGCCAGCAGGGAGACAGGGGGCACTGAAGCTTTCTTT.

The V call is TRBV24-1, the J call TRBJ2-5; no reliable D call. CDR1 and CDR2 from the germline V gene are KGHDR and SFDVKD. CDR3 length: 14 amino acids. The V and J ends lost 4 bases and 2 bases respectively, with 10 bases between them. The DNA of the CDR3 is TGTGCCACCAGTGAATATGACTCACAAGAGACCCAGTACTTC. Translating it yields CATSEYDSQETQYF.

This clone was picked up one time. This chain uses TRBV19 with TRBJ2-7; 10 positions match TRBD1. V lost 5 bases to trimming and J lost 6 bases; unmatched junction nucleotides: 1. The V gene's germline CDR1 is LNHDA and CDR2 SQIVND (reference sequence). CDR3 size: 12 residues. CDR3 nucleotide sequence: TGTGCCAGTAGTGACAGGGGGCGCGAGCAGTACTTC. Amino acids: CASSDRGREQYF.

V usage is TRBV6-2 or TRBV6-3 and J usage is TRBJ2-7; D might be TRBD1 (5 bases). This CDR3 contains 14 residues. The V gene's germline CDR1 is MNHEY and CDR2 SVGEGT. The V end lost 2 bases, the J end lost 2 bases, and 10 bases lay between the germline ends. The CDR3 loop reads CASSYEARAYEQYV. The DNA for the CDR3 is TGTGCCAGCAGTTACGAGGCCAGGGCCTACGAGCAGTACGTC.

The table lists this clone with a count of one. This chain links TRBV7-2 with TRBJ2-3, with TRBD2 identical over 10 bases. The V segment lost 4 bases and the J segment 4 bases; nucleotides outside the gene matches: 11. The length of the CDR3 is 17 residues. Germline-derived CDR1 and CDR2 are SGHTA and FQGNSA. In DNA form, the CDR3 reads TGTGCCAGCAGCTCAGCAGTGATAGCGGGGGGAGCAGATACGCAGTATTTT. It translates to CASSSAVIAGGADTQYF. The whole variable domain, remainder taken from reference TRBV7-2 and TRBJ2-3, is GAGVSQSPSNKVTEKGKDVELRCDPISGHTALYWYRQSLGQGLEFLIYFQGNSAPDKSGLPSDRFSAERTGGSVSTLTIQRTQQEDSAVYLCASSSAVIAGGADTQYFGPGTRLTVL.

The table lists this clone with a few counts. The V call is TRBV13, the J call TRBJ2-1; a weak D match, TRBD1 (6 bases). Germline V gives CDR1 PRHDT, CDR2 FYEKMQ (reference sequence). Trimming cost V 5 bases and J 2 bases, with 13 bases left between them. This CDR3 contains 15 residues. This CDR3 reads CASSDPRTAYNEQFF. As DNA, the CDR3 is TGTGCCAGCAGCGACCCCCGGACAGCCTACAATGAGCAGTTCTTC.

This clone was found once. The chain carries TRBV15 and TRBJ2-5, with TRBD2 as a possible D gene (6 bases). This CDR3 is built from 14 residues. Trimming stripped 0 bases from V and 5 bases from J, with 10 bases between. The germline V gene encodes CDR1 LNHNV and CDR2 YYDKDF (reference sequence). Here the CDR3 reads CATSRDGRWETQYF. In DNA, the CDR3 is TGTGCCACCAGCAGAGATGGGAGGTGGGAGACCCAGTACTTC.

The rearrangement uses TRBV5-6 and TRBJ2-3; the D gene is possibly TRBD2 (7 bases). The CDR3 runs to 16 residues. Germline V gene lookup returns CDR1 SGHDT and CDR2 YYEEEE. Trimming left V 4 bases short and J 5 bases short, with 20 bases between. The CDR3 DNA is TGTGCCAGCAGCGCAGTAGGTAGGGGGGGGCAAGATACGCAGTATTTT. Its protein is CASSAVGRGGQDTQYF.

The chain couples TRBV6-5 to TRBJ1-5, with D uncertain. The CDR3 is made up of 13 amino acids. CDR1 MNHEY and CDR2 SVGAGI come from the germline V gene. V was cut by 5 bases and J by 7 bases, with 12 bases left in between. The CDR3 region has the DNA TGTGCCAGCAGTCTTACGTACTTGCAGCCCCAGCATTTT. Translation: CASSLTYLQPQHF.

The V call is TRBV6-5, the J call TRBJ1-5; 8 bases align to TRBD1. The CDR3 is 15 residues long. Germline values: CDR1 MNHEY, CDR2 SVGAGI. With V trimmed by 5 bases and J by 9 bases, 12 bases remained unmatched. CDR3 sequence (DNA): TGTGCCAGCAGTAAACAGGGGGAGCCCGGGCGGCCCCAGCATTTT. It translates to CASSKQGEPGRPQHF.

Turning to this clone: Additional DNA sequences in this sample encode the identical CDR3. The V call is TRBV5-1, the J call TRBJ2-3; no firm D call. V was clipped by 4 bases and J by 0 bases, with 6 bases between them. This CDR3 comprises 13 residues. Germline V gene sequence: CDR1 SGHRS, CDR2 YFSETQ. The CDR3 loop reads CASSPGSTDTQYF. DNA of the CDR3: TGCGCCAGCAGCCCCGGGAGCACAGATACGCAGTATTTT.

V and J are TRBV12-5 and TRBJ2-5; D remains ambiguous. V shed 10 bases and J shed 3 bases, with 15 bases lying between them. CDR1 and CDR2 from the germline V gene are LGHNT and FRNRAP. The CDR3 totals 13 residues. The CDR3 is CAIRWAVEETQYF. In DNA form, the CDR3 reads TGTGCTATAAGGTGGGCTGTGGAAGAGACCCAGTACTTC.

For the CDR3, the DNA is TGTGCCAGCAGTTTGTCAGTCCGCGAGCAGTACTTC. This sequence encodes CASSLSVREQYF. The genes are TRBV28 and TRBJ2-7; the D is unclear. The CDR3 loop spans 12 amino acids. V lost 3 bases and J lost 6, with 9 bases in between. Germline V gives CDR1 MDHEN, CDR2 SYDVKM.

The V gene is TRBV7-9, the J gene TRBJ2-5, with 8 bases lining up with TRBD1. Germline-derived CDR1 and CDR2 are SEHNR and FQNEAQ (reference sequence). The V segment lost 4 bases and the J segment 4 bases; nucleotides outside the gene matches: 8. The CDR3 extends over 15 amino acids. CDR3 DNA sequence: TGTGCCAGCAGCTGGTATACAGGGGGTACAGAGACCCAGTACTTC. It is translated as CASSWYTGGTETQYF.